A single T cell receptor beta chain is shown here with its context. Its antigen is not identified. The sample is drawn from a study of beta chain features in type 1 diabetes. In the study overall: All samples yielded around 98,000,000 examined sorted cells. Study observations and caveats: Whether TCRB rearrangement is influenced by HLA type went unresolved here. Researchers report that Type 1 diabetes patients had moderately but significantly shorter TCRB CDR3s across all four CD4+ subsets. It was among patients, rather than healthy donors, that naive, central memory and Treg TCRB repertoires appeared more similar.

Sequencing targeted expressed TCRB transcripts, as all isolated RNA had been reverse transcribed. Method: immunoSEQ multiplex PCR; TCRdb's copy keeps in-frame clones and lacks some. The sample has 310,000 or so clones, 9.3% seen once. The CDR3 covers 13 residues. Germline CDR1 is LNHDA and CDR2 is SQIVND (reference sequence). The V end lost 9 bases, the J end lost 2 bases, and 13 bases lay between the germline ends. The chain links TRBV19 to TRBJ1-2; D call uncertain. The receptor comes from a man between 25 and 39 years old with type 1 diabetes. Material for sequencing was central memory CD4+ T cells from blood. This chain's CDR3 is CASRASDNYGYTF. The CDR3, as DNA: TGTGCCAGCCGGGCCAGCGACAACTATGGCTACACCTTC.